A selection of T cell receptor beta chains follows, all from one sample in a study of T cell responses to AZD1222 COVID-19 vaccine. The data were produced by immunoSEQ multiplex PCR, yet TCRdb's version contains in-frame clones alone and is incomplete. This table has 65,000 to 80,000 clones, 88% appearing once. The sequencing used peripheral blood, collected 28 days after the second dose of the MenACWY control vaccine. Every receptor here comes from an adult who received the MenACWY meningococcal vaccine as a control. Both conserved end residues are part of each CDR3. The D gene is left open where the match is weak. Expanded clones get a size class; other rows say once, few or many, or leave the size out.

d_gene: .
abundance: .
j_gene: TRBJ2-1
v_gene: TRBV6-5
CDR3aa: CASEGPIYNEQFF
CDR3nt: TGTGCCAGCGAGGGGCCAATCTACAATGAGCAGTTCTTC

d_gene: TRBD2
abundance: .
j_gene: TRBJ2-3
v_gene: TRBV5-4
CDR3aa: CASSLGGGTSGGRIDTQYF
CDR3nt: TGTGCCAGCAGCTTGGGAGGAGGGACTAGCGGGGGGAGGATAGATACGCAGTATTTT

d_gene: .
abundance: .
j_gene: TRBJ2-7
v_gene: TRBV27
CDR3aa: CASSPRGSYEQYF
CDR3nt: TGTGCCAGCAGTCCCAGGGGTTCCTACGAGCAGTACTTC

d_gene: TRBD1
abundance: .
j_gene: TRBJ1-4
v_gene: TRBV9
CDR3aa: CASSASGTGSEKLFF
CDR3nt: TGTGCCAGCAGCGCCTCCGGGACAGGGTCTGAAAAACTGTTTTTT

d_gene: .
abundance: .
j_gene: TRBJ2-7
v_gene: TRBV3-1/TRBV3-2
CDR3aa: CASSQEGSFSYEQYF
CDR3nt: TGTGCCAGCAGCCAAGAGGGGTCATTCTCCTACGAGCAGTACTTC

d_gene: .
abundance: .
j_gene: TRBJ1-2
v_gene: TRBV20-1
CDR3aa: CSARGQGGYTF
CDR3nt: TGCAGTGCTAGGGGCCAGGGGGGCTACACCTTC

d_gene: .
abundance: .
j_gene: TRBJ2-1
v_gene: TRBV5-1
CDR3aa: CASSSSTWTDNEQFF
CDR3nt: TGCGCCAGCAGCTCCTCGACTTGGACAGACAATGAGCAGTTCTTC

d_gene: TRBD2
abundance: once
j_gene: TRBJ2-1
v_gene: TRBV19
CDR3aa: CASSIIGTSGENEQFF
CDR3nt: TGTGCCAGTAGTATCATTGGGACTAGCGGGGAGAATGAGCAGTTCTTC

d_gene: TRBD1
abundance: .
j_gene: TRBJ1-1
v_gene: TRBV28
CDR3aa: CASSSPGQGAGTEAFF
CDR3nt: TGTGCCAGCAGTTCCCCGGGACAGGGGGCTGGCACTGAAGCTTTCTTT

d_gene: TRBD2
abundance: .
j_gene: TRBJ2-1
v_gene: TRBV4-1
CDR3aa: CASSFTTRGDNEQFF
CDR3nt: TGCGCCAGCAGCTTCACCACGCGGGGGGACAATGAGCAGTTCTTC

d_gene: TRBD1
abundance: .
j_gene: TRBJ1-6
v_gene: TRBV27
CDR3aa: CASTDRAMSYNSPLHF
CDR3nt: TGTGCCAGCACCGACAGGGCGATGTCCTATAATTCACCCCTCCACTTT

d_gene: .
abundance: .
j_gene: TRBJ2-3
v_gene: TRBV5-1
CDR3aa: CASSPRVAGYTDTQYF
CDR3nt: TGCGCCAGCAGCCCCCGGGTGGCAGGGTACACAGATACGCAGTATTTT

d_gene: .
abundance: .
j_gene: TRBJ1-6
v_gene: TRBV5-1
CDR3aa: CASSLPGKTDNSPLHF
CDR3nt: TGCGCCAGCAGCTTGCCAGGAAAGACGGATAATTCACCCCTCCACTTT

d_gene: TRBD1
abundance: .
j_gene: TRBJ1-2
v_gene: TRBV5-1
CDR3aa: CASSGTGSGYTF
CDR3nt: TGCGCCAGCAGCGGGACAGGGAGTGGCTACACCTTC

d_gene: .
abundance: .
j_gene: TRBJ2-7
v_gene: TRBV9
CDR3aa: CASSVATGGLGEQYF
CDR3nt: TGTGCCAGCAGCGTAGCTACCGGGGGGCTCGGCGAGCAGTACTTC

d_gene: .
abundance: once
j_gene: TRBJ1-1
v_gene: TRBV7-6
CDR3aa: CASSSRGGNTEAFF
CDR3nt: TGTGCCAGCAGCTCCCGGGGAGGGAACACTGAAGCTTTCTTT

d_gene: .
abundance: .
j_gene: TRBJ1-5
v_gene: TRBV28
CDR3aa: CASRSQEGDLSQPQHF
CDR3nt: TGTGCCAGCAGATCACAGGAGGGAGATCTTAGTCAGCCCCAGCATTTT

d_gene: TRBD2
abundance: once
j_gene: TRBJ2-1
v_gene: TRBV7-2
CDR3aa: CASSLAGGRSNEQFF
CDR3nt: TGTGCCAGCAGCTTAGCGGGCGGGAGGTCCAATGAGCAGTTCTTC

d_gene: .
abundance: .
j_gene: TRBJ1-5
v_gene: TRBV7-2
CDR3aa: CASSPELGALLPQHF
CDR3nt: TGTGCCAGCAGCCCCGAATTAGGGGCCCTCTTGCCCCAGCATTTT

d_gene: TRBD2
abundance: .
j_gene: TRBJ2-1
v_gene: TRBV10-2
CDR3aa: CAIRLAGDYNEQFF
CDR3nt: TGCGCCATCCGACTAGCGGGTGACTACAATGAGCAGTTCTTC

d_gene: .
abundance: .
j_gene: TRBJ2-6
v_gene: TRBV7-3
CDR3aa: CASSPFPSGANVLTF
CDR3nt: TGTGCCAGCAGCCCATTCCCCTCTGGGGCCAACGTCCTGACTTTC

d_gene: .
abundance: few
j_gene: TRBJ2-5
v_gene: TRBV30
CDR3aa: CAWSLSAETQYF
CDR3nt: TGTGCCTGGAGTCTAAGCGCCGAGACCCAGTACTTC

d_gene: .
abundance: .
j_gene: TRBJ1-1
v_gene: TRBV7-3
CDR3aa: CASSIDTNTEAFF
CDR3nt: TGTGCCAGCAGCATAGACACGAACACTGAAGCTTTCTTT

d_gene: .
abundance: .
j_gene: TRBJ1-1
v_gene: TRBV6-6
CDR3aa: CASSYSGGDTEAFF
CDR3nt: TGTGCCAGCAGTTACTCGGGGGGAGACACTGAAGCTTTCTTT

d_gene: .
abundance: .
j_gene: TRBJ1-1
v_gene: TRBV12-3/TRBV12-4
CDR3aa: CASCKGVPTEAFF
CDR3nt: TGTGCCAGCTGTAAGGGAGTTCCTACTGAAGCTTTCTTT

d_gene: .
abundance: .
j_gene: TRBJ2-1
v_gene: TRBV25-1
CDR3aa: CASSAASNEQFF
CDR3nt: TGTGCCAGCAGTGCCGCTAGCAATGAGCAGTTCTTC

d_gene: TRBD2
abundance: once
j_gene: TRBJ2-1
v_gene: TRBV5-8
CDR3aa: CASSFIAGGNEQFF
CDR3nt: TGTGCCAGCAGCTTCATAGCGGGAGGGAATGAGCAGTTCTTC

d_gene: .
abundance: .
j_gene: TRBJ1-4
v_gene: TRBV5-1
CDR3aa: CASSLVGGTNEKLFF
CDR3nt: TGCGCCAGCAGCTTGGTGGGGGGAACTAATGAAAAACTGTTTTTT

d_gene: TRBD2
abundance: .
j_gene: TRBJ2-3
v_gene: TRBV7-2
CDR3aa: CASSILAGTDTQYF
CDR3nt: TGTGCCAGCAGCATTCTAGCGGGAACAGATACGCAGTATTTT

d_gene: TRBD1
abundance: .
j_gene: TRBJ2-1
v_gene: TRBV11-3
CDR3aa: CASSLAHRGGTPLAREQFF
CDR3nt: TGTGCCAGCAGCTTAGCCCACAGGGGTGGGACGCCCCTAGCCCGAGAGCAGTTCTTC

d_gene: .
abundance: .
j_gene: TRBJ2-1
v_gene: TRBV27
CDR3aa: CASSLRGGQARNEQFF
CDR3nt: TGTGCCAGCAGTTTAAGGGGCGGACAAGCGAGAAATGAGCAGTTCTTC

d_gene: .
abundance: .
j_gene: TRBJ2-1
v_gene: TRBV6-6
CDR3aa: CASSEPDYNEQFF
CDR3nt: TGTGCCAGCAGCGAGCCGGACTACAATGAGCAGTTCTTC

d_gene: .
abundance: .
j_gene: TRBJ1-5
v_gene: TRBV19
CDR3aa: CASTTYRGVGNQPQHF
CDR3nt: TGTGCCAGTACCACTTATCGGGGAGTTGGCAATCAGCCCCAGCATTTT

d_gene: .
abundance: .
j_gene: TRBJ1-1
v_gene: TRBV12-3/TRBV12-4
CDR3aa: CASSLNGEKAFF
CDR3nt: TGTGCCAGCAGTTTAAATGGGGAAAAAGCTTTCTTT

d_gene: .
abundance: once
j_gene: TRBJ2-3
v_gene: TRBV10-2
CDR3aa: CASTGPGDTQYF
CDR3nt: TGCGCCAGCACGGGACCAGGGGATACGCAGTATTTT

d_gene: TRBD2
abundance: .
j_gene: TRBJ2-7
v_gene: TRBV6-2/TRBV6-3
CDR3aa: CASSSRLAGIEGGEQYF
CDR3nt: TGTGCCAGCAGTTCCCGGCTAGCGGGAATAGAGGGTGGCGAGCAGTACTTC

d_gene: .
abundance: .
j_gene: TRBJ2-7
v_gene: TRBV28
CDR3aa: CASSPPSTYEQYF
CDR3nt: TGTGCCAGCAGTCCTCCCTCCACCTACGAGCAGTACTTC

d_gene: .
abundance: .
j_gene: TRBJ1-1
v_gene: TRBV27
CDR3aa: CASSLYGPNTEAFF
CDR3nt: TGTGCCAGCAGTTTATATGGGCCTAACACTGAAGCTTTCTTT

d_gene: .
abundance: .
j_gene: TRBJ1-3
v_gene: TRBV9
CDR3aa: CASSVSALSERIYF
CDR3nt: TGTGCCAGCAGCGTATCGGCCCTGTCGGAGAGGATATATTTT

d_gene: TRBD1
abundance: .
j_gene: TRBJ2-7
v_gene: TRBV5-4
CDR3aa: CASSHGTAKEYEQYF
CDR3nt: TGTGCCAGCAGCCACGGGACAGCGAAGGAGTACGAGCAGTACTTC

d_gene: .
abundance: .
j_gene: TRBJ1-2
v_gene: TRBV7-2
CDR3aa: CASSLAGNYGYTF
CDR3nt: TGTGCCAGCAGCTTAGCAGGGAACTATGGCTACACCTTC

d_gene: .
abundance: once
j_gene: TRBJ1-1
v_gene: TRBV29-1
CDR3aa: CSVETSGRDTEAFF
CDR3nt: TGCAGCGTTGAAACTTCCGGGAGGGACACTGAAGCTTTCTTT

d_gene: .
abundance: once
j_gene: TRBJ2-2
v_gene: TRBV5-6
CDR3aa: CASSFTRGSLPGELFF
CDR3nt: TGTGCCAGCAGCTTCACACGGGGCTCTCTACCGGGGGAGCTGTTTTTT